The 14 T cell receptor beta chains reported below all come from one sample, sequenced in a study of blood T cells in healthy people across ages. Next came a second PCR, run for roughly 6 to 11 cycles, which used a sample-barcoded 5' primer along with a J-beta primer mix. TCRdb re-analysed the 5' RACE reads in MiXCR, keeping a single row per CDR3 protein. This table has more than 650,000 distinct CDR3 sequences, around a fifth appearing once. The material sequenced was blood. All receptors derive from an older man in good health.

The chain uses TRBV20-1 and TRBJ1-6; 8 bases line up with TRBD1. Trimming at V came to 5 bases and at J to 6 bases, leaving 6 bases not matched to a gene. Germline V lookup: CDR1 DFQATT, CDR2 SNEGSKA (reference sequence). This CDR3 is built from 14 residues. The CDR3, as DNA: TGCAGTGCTGCCCGGGGACAGGTTAATTCACCCCTCCACTTT. It yields the protein CSAARGQVNSPLHF.

This chain uses TRBV20-1 with TRBJ1-5; no firm D call. The V gene's germline CDR1 is DFQATT and CDR2 SNEGSKA (reference sequence). Trimming pared 3 bases from V and 5 bases from J, leaving 11 bases between. The CDR3 contains 13 residues. CDR3 nucleotide sequence: TGCAGTGCTAGTTATGGGCGGGATCAGCCCCAGCATTTT. Translating gives CSASYGRDQPQHF.

This clonotype was observed a few times. The chain joins TRBV2 to TRBJ2-4; possibly TRBD1 for D (6 bases). The germline V gene encodes CDR1 SNHLY and CDR2 FYNNEI. The CDR3 totals 13 residues. V was cut by 5 bases and J by 8 bases, with 13 bases left in between. Here the CDR3 reads CASSKLEGDIQYF. The CDR3 bases are TGTGCCAGCAGTAAACTAGAGGGGGACATTCAGTACTTC. The full variable domain, with the rest looked up from reference TRBV2 and TRBJ2-4, is EPEVTQTPSHQVTQMGQEVILRCVPISNHLYFYWYRQILGQKVEFLVSFYNNEISEKSEIFDDQFSVERPDGSNFTLKIRSTKLEDSAMYFCASSKLEGDIQYFGAGTRLSVL.

This clonotype was observed a few times. CDR3 DNA: TGTGCCAGCAGTTCCGCCTCCGGGTTTGTGAATGAGCAGTTCTTC. Amino acid sequence: CASSSASGFVNEQFF. This sequence joins TRBV12-3 or TRBV12-4 and TRBJ2-1; D gene unclear. Trimming left V 4 bases short and J 7 bases short, with 17 bases between. The CDR3 totals 15 residues.

This chain joins TRBV5-5 and TRBJ2-7; D might be TRBD1 (5 bases). The germline V gene has CDR1 SGHKS and CDR2 YYEKEE (reference sequence). The CDR3 sequence is 14 residues long. CDR3 sequence: CASSPGLTGSEQYV. For the CDR3, the DNA is TGCGCCAGCAGCCCAGGATTAACAGGTTCCGAGCAGTACGTC.

This clonotype occurred a few times. The chain is built from TRBV6-2 or TRBV6-3 and TRBJ2-1; TRBD1 or TRBD2 may be the D gene (5 bases each). Germline-derived CDR1 and CDR2 are MNHEY and SVGEGT. V was cut by 7 bases and J by 6 bases, with 16 bases left in between. CDR3 length equals 14 residues. The CDR3 bases are TGTGCCAGCATAGAGGGGCCCGTCCGCAATGAGCAGTTCTTC. It yields the protein CASIEGPVRNEQFF.

This clonotype was observed a handful of times. Germline is not matched at one junction end, which may reflect a read error. The chain uses TRBV6-5 and TRBJ2-7; D possibly corresponds to TRBD1 (6 bases). Germline-derived CDR1 and CDR2 are MNHEY and SVGAGI. The CDR3 extends over 15 amino acids. The CDR3: CASSETGLGSYGQYF. The CDR3 nucleotides are TGTGCCAGTAGTGAAACAGGGTTAGGTTCCTACGGGCAGTACTTC.

J is TRBJ2-4 and V is TRBV2; no clear D. Looked up from germline, CDR1 is SNHLY and CDR2 is FYNNEI. There are 15 residues in the CDR3. V dropped 3 bases and J dropped 0 bases, with 9 bases sitting between them. This chain's CDR3 is CASSDRNLAKNIQYF. As DNA, the CDR3 is TGTGCCAGCAGTGACAGGAACCTAGCCAAAAACATTCAGTACTTC.

V usage is TRBV12-3 or TRBV12-4 and J usage is TRBJ2-5; D might be TRBD1 (6 bases). The assigned J gene may be wrong: the sequence end matches TRBJ2-1 better. There are 14 residues in the CDR3. The CDR3 coding sequence is TGTGCCAGCAGTTCCCTGGACAGAGGGAATGAGCAGTTCTTC. This gives the protein CASSSLDRGNEQFF.

J is TRBJ2-4 and V is TRBV27; TRBD2 matches at 9 bases. V gave up 3 bases and J gave up 0 bases; unmatched junction bases: 3. The germline V gene has CDR1 MNHEY and CDR2 SMNVEV (reference sequence). This CDR3 contains 16 residues. The CDR3 sequence: CASSFLTSGAKNIQYF. The CDR3 DNA follows: TGTGCCAGCAGTTTCCTGACTAGCGGAGCCAAAAACATTCAGTACTTC.

This clonotype was seen only a few times. The chain carries TRBV24-1 and TRBJ2-1; TRBD2 aligns across 7 bases. This CDR3 comprises 15 residues. The junction had 4 bases not matched to a gene; V was cut back by 5 bases and J by 1 base. Germline lookup yields CDR1 KGHDR and CDR2 SFDVKD. The DNA for the CDR3 is TGTGCCACCAGTGCCGGGAGGTGGTCCTACAATGAGCAGTTCTTC. It encodes CATSAGRWSYNEQFF.

The chain combines TRBV27 with TRBJ2-3, with 10 bases matching TRBD2. The CDR3 spans 17 residues. With V trimmed by 0 bases and J by 1 base, 4 bases remained unmatched. The germline V gene has CDR1 MNHEY and CDR2 SMNVEV (reference sequence). The CDR3 DNA reads as TGTGCCAGCAGTTTATCAGTACTAGCGGGACGCACAGATACGCAGTATTTT. Protein: CASSLSVLAGRTDTQYF.

This chain joins TRBV12-3 or TRBV12-4 and TRBJ2-5, with 9 bases aligning to TRBD1. The V and J ends lost 7 bases and 5 bases, in that order; junction bases with no gene match: 5. This CDR3 spans 13 amino acids. CDR3 DNA: TGTGCCAGCACGGACAGGGGATTCGAGACCCAGTACTTC. This translates into CASTDRGFETQYF.

This clonotype was counted only a few times. Given a much more abundant clone one base away, this may be a read error. J is TRBJ1-1 and V is TRBV6-6; D may be TRBD1 (5 bases). This CDR3 is 13 amino acids long. CDR1 is MNHNY and CDR2 is SVGAGI in the germline V gene (reference sequence). The CDR3 here is CVSSLQGDTEAFF. The CDR3 DNA reads TGTGTCAGCAGTTTACAAGGGGACACTGAAGCTTTCTTT.